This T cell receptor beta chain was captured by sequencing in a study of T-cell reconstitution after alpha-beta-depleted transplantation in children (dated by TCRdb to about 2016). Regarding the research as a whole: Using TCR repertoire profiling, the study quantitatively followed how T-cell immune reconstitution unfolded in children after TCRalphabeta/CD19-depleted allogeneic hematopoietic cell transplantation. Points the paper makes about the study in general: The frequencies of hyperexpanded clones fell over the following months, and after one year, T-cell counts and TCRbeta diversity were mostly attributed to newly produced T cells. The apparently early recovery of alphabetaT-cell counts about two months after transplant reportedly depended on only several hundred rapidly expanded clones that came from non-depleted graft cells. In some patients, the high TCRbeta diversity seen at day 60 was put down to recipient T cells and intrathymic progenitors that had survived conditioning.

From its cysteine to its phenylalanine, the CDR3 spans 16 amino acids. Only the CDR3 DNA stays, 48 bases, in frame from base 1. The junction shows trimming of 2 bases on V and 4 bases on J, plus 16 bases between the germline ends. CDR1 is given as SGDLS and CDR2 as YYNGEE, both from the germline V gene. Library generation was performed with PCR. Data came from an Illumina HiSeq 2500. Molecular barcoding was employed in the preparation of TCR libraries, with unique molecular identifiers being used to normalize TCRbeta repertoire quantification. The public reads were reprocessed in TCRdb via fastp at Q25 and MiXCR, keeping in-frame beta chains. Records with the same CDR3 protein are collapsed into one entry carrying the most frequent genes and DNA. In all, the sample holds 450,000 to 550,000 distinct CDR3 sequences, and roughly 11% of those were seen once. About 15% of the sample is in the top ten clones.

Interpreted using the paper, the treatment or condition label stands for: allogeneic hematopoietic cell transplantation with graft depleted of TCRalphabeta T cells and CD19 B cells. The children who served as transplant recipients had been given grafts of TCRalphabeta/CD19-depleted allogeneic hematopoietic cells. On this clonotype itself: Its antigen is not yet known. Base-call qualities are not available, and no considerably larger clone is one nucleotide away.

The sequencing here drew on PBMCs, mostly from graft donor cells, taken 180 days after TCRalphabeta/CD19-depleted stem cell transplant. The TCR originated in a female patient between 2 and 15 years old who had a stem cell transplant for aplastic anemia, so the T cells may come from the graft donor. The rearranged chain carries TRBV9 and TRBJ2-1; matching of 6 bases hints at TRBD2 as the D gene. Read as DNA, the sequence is TGTGCCAGCAGCGTCCCCAAGGGAGGACCTTACAATGAGCAGTTCTTC. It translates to CASSVPKGGPYNEQFF.